This T cell receptor (beta chain) was profiled in a study of blood T cells in healthy people across ages. With a J-beta primer mix and a sample-barcoded 5' primer, a second PCR ran roughly 7 to 11 cycles. TCRdb fed the 5' RACE reads into MiXCR, producing one record per CDR3 protein. In the table there are 650,000 or so distinct CDR3 sequences, roughly half of which are singletons. The CDR3 loop spans 13 amino acids. CDR1 is SGHRS and CDR2 is YFSETQ in the germline V gene. The V end was cut by 9 bases, the J end by 1 base, with 13 bases between. This TCR came from an elderly woman in good health. The chain recombines TRBV5-1 with TRBJ1-2, with D perhaps TRBD1 (6 bases). The material sequenced was blood. This CDR3 is CATRQEVNYGYTF. In DNA form, the CDR3 reads TGCGCCACGAGACAGGAGGTTAACTATGGCTACACCTTC.